This T cell receptor beta chain originates from a study of response to subunit inactivated influenza vaccine. Findings of the study overall: The study's authors posited that every seasonal influenza vaccination enlists few new T cells.

V gave up 5 bases and J gave up 10 bases; unmatched junction bases: 11. The CDR3 is 15 amino acids. TCRdb itself ran the RT-PCR reads through MiXCR, one entry per CDR3 protein. The data hold 650,000 to 800,000 distinct CDR3 sequences, with less than 20% observed a single time. On this clonotype: What it binds is not known.

This clonotype was sampled from a man aged 50-60 years who received an inactivated influenza vaccine. Material: PBMCs from blood, obtained less than 6 days after vaccination. The chain links TRBV12-3 or TRBV12-4 to TRBJ2-7, with TRBD2 identical over 13 bases. The CDR3 loop reads CASSPLRGLAGDQYF. The CDR3 DNA is TGTGCCAGCAGTCCCCTCCGTGGACTAGCGGGGGATCAGTACTTC.